A single TCR beta chain is shown here with its context. Method: immunoSEQ multiplex PCR; TCRdb's copy keeps in-frame clones and lacks some. The repertoire holds about 310,000 clones, with roughly 90% as singletons. The record originates from a study of blood T cell repertoires in COVID-19. Study-wide background: COVID-19 samples, acute and convalescent, were from the United States, Italy and Spain.

V shed 6 bases and J shed 3 bases, with 15 bases lying between them. The CDR3 is made up of 15 amino acids. Germline assignment: CDR1 SGHAT and CDR2 FQNNGV. Participant reports of clinical history set cohort assignment. Symptom resolution, clearance, or two negative PCRs marked the recovered donors of Cohort 3. The rearrangement joins TRBV11-2 to TRBJ2-1, with a tentative D call TRBD2 (5 bases). Sequencing was carried out using PBMCs or T cells enriched from blood (not recorded which). The receptor was derived from a man in his sixties who had recovered from COVID-19. The CDR3 DNA sequence: TGTGCCAGCAGGGTGAGGGAATCGGGCTACAATGAGCAGTTCTTC. Its protein is CASRVRESGYNEQFF.